This T cell receptor (beta chain) comes out of a study of Graves' ophthalmopathy and Graves' hyperthyroidism. General study results and limits: Blood repertoires reportedly contained most expanded thyroid clonotypes above 0.001 frequency. A model built from 13 signatures distinguished ophthalmopathy from stable hyperthyroidism with 85% to 90% sensitivity and approximately 81% specificity.

Newly diagnosed, the hyperthyroidism patients had under 2 months' duration and were aged 18 to 65. Diagnostic conclusions were grounded in clinical symptoms, serum thyroxine, TRAb, thyroid ultrasound and orbital computed tomography. V shed 5 bases and J shed 0 bases, with 7 bases lying between them. Looked up from germline, CDR1 is KGHDR and CDR2 is SFDVKD. The CDR3 contains 14 residues. Researchers took RNA transcripts and amplified TCR beta CDR3 regions from them. The library came from an HTBI-primed first-round RT-PCR and a second-round multiplex PCR. TCRdb passed the multiplex PCR reads through MiXCR, listing each CDR3 protein once. The table has a few hundred thousand distinct CDR3 sequences, roughly 39% seen once. This clonotype was counted many times. Its antigen remains unidentified.

This receptor was obtained from an adult man with Graves' hyperthyroidism. What was sequenced was peripheral blood or thyroid tissue (not recorded which). The chain combines TRBV24-1 with TRBJ1-3; D unresolved. CDR3 amino acids: CATSGGPSGNTIYF. The DNA of the CDR3 is TGTGCCACCAGTGGAGGACCCTCTGGAAACACCATATATTTT.